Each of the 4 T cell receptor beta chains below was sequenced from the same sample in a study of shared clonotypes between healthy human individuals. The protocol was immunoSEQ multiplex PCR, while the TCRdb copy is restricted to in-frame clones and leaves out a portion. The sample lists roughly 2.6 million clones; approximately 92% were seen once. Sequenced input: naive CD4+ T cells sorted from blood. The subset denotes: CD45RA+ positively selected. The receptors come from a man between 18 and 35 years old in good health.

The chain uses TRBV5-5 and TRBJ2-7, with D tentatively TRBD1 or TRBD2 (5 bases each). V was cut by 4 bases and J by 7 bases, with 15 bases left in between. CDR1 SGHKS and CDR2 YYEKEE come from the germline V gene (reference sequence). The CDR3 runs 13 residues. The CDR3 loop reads CASSLLGAKEQYF. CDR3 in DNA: TGTGCCAGCAGCCTCCTCGGGGCGAAGGAGCAGTACTTC.

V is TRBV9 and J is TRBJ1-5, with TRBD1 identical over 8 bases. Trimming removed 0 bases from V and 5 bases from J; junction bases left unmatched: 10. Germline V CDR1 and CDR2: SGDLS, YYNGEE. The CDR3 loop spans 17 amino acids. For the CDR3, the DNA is TGTGCCAGCAGCGTAGGGGCAGGGGGCGAGAAGGATCAGCCCCAGCATTTT. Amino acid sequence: CASSVGAGGEKDQPQHF.

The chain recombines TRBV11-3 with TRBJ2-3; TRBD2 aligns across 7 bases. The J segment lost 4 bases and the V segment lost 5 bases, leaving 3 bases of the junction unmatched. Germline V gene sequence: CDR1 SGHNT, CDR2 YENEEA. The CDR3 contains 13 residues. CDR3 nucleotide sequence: TGTGCCAGCAGCCCTCGGGGGGCAGATACGCAGTATTTT. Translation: CASSPRGADTQYF.

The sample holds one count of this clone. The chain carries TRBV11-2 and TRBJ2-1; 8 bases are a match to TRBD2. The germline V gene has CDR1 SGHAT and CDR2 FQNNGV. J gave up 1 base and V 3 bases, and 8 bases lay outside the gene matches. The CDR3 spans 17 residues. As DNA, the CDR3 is TGTGCCAGCAGCTTCGTATATACTAGCGGTTCCTACAATGAGCAGTTCTTC. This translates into CASSFVYTSGSYNEQFF.